A single sample gave rise to the 27 T cell receptor beta chains below, sequenced in a study of blood T cell repertoires in COVID-19. Repertoires were generated with immunoSEQ multiplex PCR, while TCRdb's copy carries only in-frame clones and drops some. This sample has around 220,000 clones, with roughly 76% found just once. Source material: peripheral blood. Receptors originate from a human donor in a cohort sampled during active COVID-19.

The chain links TRBV28 to TRBJ2-3; D not resolved. This CDR3 spans 16 amino acids. Trimming pared 4 bases from V and 7 bases from J, leaving 21 bases between. Germline V CDR1 and CDR2: MDHEN, SYDVKM. The CDR3 reads CASSSPNLLSIHTQYF. CDR3 sequence (DNA): TGTGCCAGCAGTTCCCCGAATTTGCTATCCATACATACGCAGTATTTT.

This sequence joins TRBV6-5 and TRBJ2-6; D gene ambiguous. From germline, CDR1 is MNHEY and CDR2 SVGAGI. There are 16 residues in the CDR3. V was cut by 4 bases and J by 1 base, with 11 bases left in between. The CDR3 region is CASSFQIVSGANVLTF. CDR3 DNA sequence: TGTGCCAGCAGTTTCCAGATTGTTTCTGGGGCCAACGTCCTGACTTTC.

This clone was counted a few times. The chain has TRBV21-1 and TRBJ2-1; the D segment call TRBD2 is taken from the table without a DNA check. TRBV21-1 constitutes a pseudogene. The CDR3 sequence is 11 residues long. In nucleotides, the CDR3 is TGTGCCAGCAGTTTCCGACGGGGTTCCGTCTTC. Encoded protein: CASSFRRGSVF.

This sequence joins TRBV2 and TRBJ1-3, with D perhaps matching TRBD1 (6 bases). Germline CDR1 and CDR2: SNHLY and FYNNEI. The V and J ends lost 1 base and 2 bases respectively, with 9 bases between them. CDR3 length equals 15 residues. The CDR3 loop is CASSEEQGTGNTIYF. The CDR3 nucleotides read TGTGCCAGCAGTGAAGAACAGGGTACTGGAAACACCATATATTTT.

This clone was counted only a few times. This chain uses TRBV4-2 with TRBJ2-7; D may be TRBD2 (5 bases). This CDR3 contains 13 residues. Trimming shortened V by 4 bases and J by 3 bases, and 10 bases separated the two germline ends. Looked up from germline, CDR1 is LGHNA and CDR2 is YNFKEQ. The DNA of the CDR3 is TGTGCCAGCAGCCCCCCGGGAATCTACGAGCAGTACTTC. The encoded protein is CASSPPGIYEQYF.

The V call is TRBV30, the J call TRBJ1-4; D remains ambiguous. This CDR3 comprises 11 residues. Looked up from germline, CDR1 is GTSNPN and CDR2 is SVGIG (reference sequence). V lost 2 bases and J 8 bases, leaving 6 bases between the germline ends. The CDR3 loop reads CAWSMTEKLFF. The CDR3 nucleotides read TGTGCCTGGAGTATGACAGAAAAACTGTTTTTT. Filled out from reference TRBV30 and TRBJ1-4, the complete variable domain reads SQTIHQWPATLVQPVGSPLSLECTVEGTSNPNLYWYRQAAGRGLQLLFYSVGIGQISSEVPQNLSASRPQDRQFILSSKKLLLSDSGFYLCAWSMTEKLFFGSGTQLSVL.

This rearrangement joins TRBV5-1 to TRBJ2-7; 7 bases align to TRBD1. The V gene's germline CDR1 is SGHRS and CDR2 YFSETQ. This CDR3 has 15 residues. The trim removed 4 bases at V and 4 bases at J, leaving 11 bases unmatched. The CDR3 DNA reads as TGCGCCAGCAGCGAGCGACAGGGTTCAGCATACGAGCAGTACTTC. It is translated as CASSERQGSAYEQYF.

As regards this clone: Other DNA sequences in the sample encode the same CDR3. The chain links TRBV12-3 or TRBV12-4 to TRBJ1-1; no clear D gene. V lost 4 bases to trimming and J lost 5 bases, with 11 bases between them. The CDR3 is made up of 13 amino acids. The CDR3 region is CASSSGGWTEAFF. The CDR3 coding sequence is TGTGCCAGCAGTTCGGGTGGATGGACTGAAGCTTTCTTT.

V is TRBV6-5 and J is TRBJ1-1; maybe TRBD1 (5 bases). This CDR3 is 15 amino acids long. V was clipped by 2 bases and J by 0 bases, with 10 bases between them. The germline V gene encodes CDR1 MNHEY and CDR2 SVGAGI. CDR3 protein: CASSYNPGMNTEAFF. Written as DNA, the CDR3 is TGTGCCAGCAGTTACAATCCAGGGATGAACACTGAAGCTTTCTTT.

This chain connects TRBV5-4 to TRBJ2-1, with D possibly being TRBD2 (6 bases). The ends were cut back, 0 bases at V and 5 bases at J, with 6 bases in the middle. Looked up from germline, CDR1 is SGHNT and CDR2 is YYREEE (reference sequence). CDR3 length: 13 residues. For the CDR3, the DNA is TGTGCCAGCAGCTTGGGACTAGACAATGAGCAGTTCTTC. It translates to CASSLGLDNEQFF.

The gene calls are TRBV27 and TRBJ2-6; no definite D call. The CDR3 has 16 residues. Between the trimmed V and J ends, which lost 6 bases and 3 bases, there was a span of 15 bases. Germline V gene data show CDR1 as MNHEY and CDR2 as SMNVEV (reference sequence). The CDR3 loop reads CASSRGPTLGANVLTF. The DNA for the CDR3 is TGTGCCAGCAGCCGCGGTCCGACGCTTGGGGCCAACGTCCTGACTTTC.

The chain couples TRBV18 to TRBJ1-1, with TRBD1 as a possible D gene (5 bases). Germline-derived CDR1 and CDR2 are KGHSH and LQKENI. CDR3 length: 14 residues. V lost 6 bases, J lost 1 base, and 12 bases lay in between. The DNA of the CDR3 is TGTGCCAGCTCCCGAACAGGAGCGAACACTGAAGCTTTCTTT. Translation gives CASSRTGANTEAFF. Full variable domain (rest looked up from reference TRBV18 and TRBJ1-1): NAGVMQNPRHLVRRRGQEARLRCSPMKGHSHVYWYRQLPEEGLKFMVYLQKENIIDESGMPKERFSAEFPKEGPSILRIQQVVRGDSAAYFCASSRTGANTEAFFGQGTRLTVV.

This clone was found a few times. This chain connects TRBV11-3 to TRBJ2-2; unclear D gene. The CDR3 sequence is 13 residues long. V lost 4 bases to trimming and J lost 1 base, with 4 bases between them. Germline V gives CDR1 SGHNT, CDR2 YENEEA. The CDR3 loop is CASSSGNTGELFF. The CDR3 DNA sequence: TGTGCCAGCAGCTCCGGGAACACCGGGGAGCTGTTTTTT.

In this sample, this clone turned up a few times. The chain has TRBV11-1 and TRBJ2-7; D is possibly TRBD2 (6 bases). Germline assignment: CDR1 SGHAT and CDR2 FQDESV (reference sequence). V lost 1 base and J 6 bases, leaving 13 bases between the germline ends. The CDR3 spans 14 residues. CDR3 sequence reads: CASSLERLGGEQYF. The CDR3 DNA reads TGTGCCAGCAGCTTAGAACGACTCGGGGGCGAGCAGTACTTC.

The chain joins TRBV5-4 to TRBJ2-7; the D is unclear. This CDR3 is 11 amino acids long. V was cut by 2 bases and J by 7 bases, with 7 bases left in between. Germline CDR1 SGHNT, CDR2 YYREEE (reference sequence). CDR3 amino acids: CASSLLSEQYF. The CDR3 coding sequence is TGTGCCAGCAGCTTACTTTCAGAGCAGTACTTC. The full variable domain, its missing parts supplied by reference TRBV5-4 and TRBJ2-7, is ETGVTQSPTHLIKTRGQQVTLRCSSQSGHNTVSWYQQALGQGPQFIFQYYREEENGRGNFPPRFSGLQFPNYSSELNVNALELDDSALYLCASSLLSEQYFGPGTRLTVT.

This chain's CDR3 is CAWNPPAGGGNQPQHF. The CDR3 DNA follows: TGTGCCTGGAACCCCCCCGCAGGGGGCGGCAATCAGCCCCAGCATTTT. The rearrangement links TRBV30 to TRBJ1-5; 8 nucleotides match TRBD1. This CDR3 region has 16 residues. The V and J ends lost 4 bases and 2 bases, in that order; junction bases with no gene match: 10. Germline lookup yields CDR1 GTSNPN and CDR2 SVGIG (reference sequence). Using reference TRBV30 and TRBJ1-5 for the parts outside the CDR3, the full variable domain is SQTIHQWPATLVQPVGSPLSLECTVEGTSNPNLYWYRQAAGRGLQLLFYSVGIGQISSEVPQNLSASRPQDRQFILSSKKLLLSDSGFYLCAWNPPAGGGNQPQHFGDGTRLSIL.

V usage is TRBV28 and J usage is TRBJ1-2, with 7 bases lining up with TRBD1. The CDR3 contains 14 residues. Germline CDR1 and CDR2: MDHEN and SYDVKM. Trimming took 8 bases from V and 0 from J; bases not matched to a gene: 6. CDR3 DNA sequence: TGTGCCAGCCGCACAGGGGTCCCTAACTATGGCTACACCTTC. This gives the protein CASRTGVPNYGYTF.

This chain links TRBV9 with TRBJ2-3; 10 positions agree with TRBD2. Unmatched junction bases numbered 15, after V lost 4 bases and J lost 4 bases. Germline assignment: CDR1 SGDLS and CDR2 YYNGEE. This CDR3 is built from 18 residues. The CDR3 sequence is CASSSEGTSVGSADTQYF. For the CDR3, the DNA is TGTGCCAGCAGCTCTGAGGGGACTAGCGTTGGGAGCGCAGATACGCAGTATTTT.

V is TRBV4-3 and J is TRBJ2-7; 7 nucleotides match TRBD2. V lost 4 bases to trimming and J lost 3 bases; unmatched junction nucleotides: 9. Germline assignment: CDR1 LGHNA and CDR2 YSLEER. The CDR3 has 15 residues. The CDR3 DNA is TGCGCCAGCAGCCTGAGGAAGCGGGGCAACTACGAGCAGTACTTC. The encoded protein is CASSLRKRGNYEQYF.

V and J are TRBV7-8 and TRBJ1-2, with TRBD1 matching over 9 bases. From germline, CDR1 is SGHVS and CDR2 FQNEAQ. The CDR3 covers 13 residues. Germline trimming cut 5 bases from V and 11 bases from J; bases unmatched to any gene: 9. The CDR3: CASSAGTGTWYTF. For the CDR3, the DNA is TGTGCCAGCAGCGCCGGGACAGGGACGTGGTACACCTTC.

The rearrangement uses TRBV30 and TRBJ2-5; 11 nucleotides match TRBD2. The CDR3 totals 15 residues. CDR1 is GTSNPN, CDR2 SVGIG, per germline (reference sequence). V was pared by 7 bases and J by 5 bases, with 12 bases of the junction left unmatched. The DNA of the CDR3 is TGTGCCTCCGACTTAGCGGGAGGGCCCGGGGAGACCCAGTACTTC. Amino acid sequence: CASDLAGGPGETQYF.

V gene TRBV28 combines with J gene TRBJ1-5, with D possibly TRBD1 on 5 matching bases. CDR3 size: 15 residues. Per germline, CDR1 MDHEN and CDR2 SYDVKM. V was cut by 6 bases and J by 0 bases, with 12 bases left in between. The CDR3 DNA is TGTGCCAGCAGGGGCGGGGGAGTTAGCAATCAGCCCCAGCATTTT. It translates to CASRGGGVSNQPQHF. The entire variable domain, with the rest obtained from reference TRBV28 and TRBJ1-5, is as follows: DVKVTQSSRYLVKRTGEKVFLECVQDMDHENMFWYRQDPGLGLRLIYFSYDVKMKEKGDIPEGYSVSREKKERFSLILESASTNQTSMYLCASRGGGVSNQPQHFGDGTRLSIL.

A note on this clone: The junction shows a germline mismatch at one end, possibly a read error. The V and J genes are TRBV6-2 or TRBV6-3 and TRBJ2-1, with TRBD2 identical over 9 bases. The CDR3 has 11 amino acids. CDR1 and CDR2 (germline): MNHEY, SVGEGT. Here the CDR3 DNA reads TGTGCCAGCAGTTACGGGACTAGCATAATCTTC. Translating gives CASSYGTSIIF.

The gene calls are TRBV19 and TRBJ2-7; possibly TRBD1 for D (7 bases). This CDR3 is 17 amino acids long. The V and J ends lost 0 bases and 4 bases respectively, with 19 bases between them. Germline values: CDR1 LNHDA, CDR2 SQIVND (reference sequence). CDR3: CASSIDGRGTAKYEQYF. CDR3 DNA: TGTGCCAGTAGTATAGACGGTCGGGGGACAGCAAAATACGAGCAGTACTTC.

This chain connects TRBV4-1 to TRBJ1-6; 9 nucleotides agree with TRBD1. Trimming at V came to 1 base and at J to 7 bases, leaving 5 bases not matched to a gene. Germline CDR1 MGHRA, CDR2 YSYEKL. The CDR3 is 16 amino acids. CDR3 loop: CASSQGGQGLNSPLHF. The CDR3 coding sequence is TGCGCCAGCAGCCAAGGGGGACAGGGTTTGAATTCACCCCTCCACTTT.

The chain joins TRBV7-2 to TRBJ1-4; D is perhaps TRBD1 (6 bases). Germline CDR1 and CDR2: SGHTA and FQGNSA. This CDR3 region has 15 residues. The V and J ends lost 6 bases and 7 bases respectively, with 18 bases between them. The CDR3 nucleotides read TGTGCCAGCAGTCTTACATCGGGACACCTTGAAAAACTGTTTTTT. Translating gives CASSLTSGHLEKLFF.

V is TRBV5-4 and J is TRBJ2-3; 10 bases match TRBD2. V dropped 3 bases and J dropped 4; count of bases not matched to a gene: 11. CDR3 length: 17 amino acids. CDR1 is SGHNT, CDR2 YYREEE, per germline (reference sequence). Written as DNA, the CDR3 is TGTGCCAGCAGCTGGGGGGGCAGCGGGAGGGCGGCAGATACGCAGTATTTT. It yields the protein CASSWGGSGRAADTQYF.